This T cell receptor (beta chain) stems from a study of molecular identifiers for immune sequencing clone quantification. Findings of the study overall: Should identical TCR molecules share a barcode, the sizes of highly expanded clones could be underestimated.

V was clipped by 0 bases and J by 8 bases; unmatched bases: 6. In germline, CDR1 is MGHRA, CDR2 YSYEKL. The CDR3 is 15 residues long. Naive CD8 libraries came from roughly 20,000 to 1,000,000 sorted cells with 10%, 30% or 50% RNA. Based on a CD8+CD4-CCR7+CD45RA+ profile, naive CD8 T cells were sorted. This clonotype was seen many times. What it binds is not known. Previously described methods and listed TCR primers produced bulk TCR libraries. TCRdb passed the PCR reads through MiXCR, listing each CDR3 protein once. The profile shows 460,000 or so distinct CDR3 sequences, over 20% of them singletons. The rearrangement joins TRBV4-1 to TRBJ1-4; TRBD1 matches at 7 bases. The receptor's source is a human donor in good health. Some libraries in this study had Jurkat cell RNA spiked in. The sequenced material came from naive CD8+ T cells from blood, with Jurkat cell RNA spiked in. The subset denotes: FACS-sorted CD8+CD4-CCR7+CD45RA+ naive T cells. CDR3 sequence: CASSQDDREEEKLFF. In DNA, the CDR3 is TGCGCCAGCAGCCAAGATGACAGGGAGGAAGAAAAACTGTTTTTT.